Listed here are 8 T cell receptor beta chains from one sample, sequenced in a study of prognosis after radiotherapy for stage I lung cancer. Multiplex PCR in two rounds served to amplify TCR beta CDR3 from genomic DNA. Amplification during the initial PCR round employed primers specific to each TRBV and TRBJ gene. TCRdb fed the multiplex PCR reads into MiXCR, producing one record per CDR3 protein. The profile shows 15,000 to 20,000 distinct CDR3 sequences, approximately 46% of them singletons. The material sequenced was PBMCs, taken before or after stereotactic body radiation therapy (not recorded which). The source of these receptors is a donor over 45 with non-small cell lung cancer.

This clonotype has a count of ten or more. The rearrangement uses TRBV10-3 and TRBJ1-4; the D is unclear. The CDR3 sequence is 12 residues long. The germline gives CDR1 ENHRY, CDR2 SYGVKD. The germline V and J ends were trimmed by 5 bases and 5 bases, with 6 bases remaining between them. The CDR3: CAISRENEKLFF. CDR3 nucleotide sequence: TGTGCCATCAGTCGGGAGAATGAAAAACTGTTTTTT.

This clonotype was counted between two and nine times. This chain uses TRBV20-1 with TRBJ1-2, with 7 positions matching TRBD1. Trimming at V came to 1 base and at J to 3 bases, leaving 5 bases not matched to a gene. The CDR3 contains 14 residues. Germline V gives CDR1 DFQATT, CDR2 SNEGSKA (reference sequence). The CDR3 nucleotides are TGCAGTGCTAGAGTGAGACAGGGAGACTATGGCTACACCTTC. Protein: CSARVRQGDYGYTF.

This sequence joins TRBV6-2 or TRBV6-3 and TRBJ2-1; D remains unclear. Between the trimmed V and J ends, which lost 6 bases and 2 bases, there was a span of 2 bases. CDR3 length: 11 residues. Germline CDR1 and CDR2: MNHEY and SVGEGT. CDR3 sequence (DNA): TGTGCCAGCAGCCCCTACAATGAGCAGTTCTTC. It yields the protein CASSPYNEQFF.

This clonotype appeared many times. The V call is TRBV3-1, the J call TRBJ2-7, with TRBD2 as a possible D gene (5 bases). The V and J ends lost 3 bases and 0 bases respectively, with 12 bases between them. The CDR3 spans 15 residues. Germline V gene sequence: CDR1 LGHDT, CDR2 YNNKEL (reference sequence). The CDR3 sequence: CASSQGERTSYEQYF. The CDR3 coding sequence is TGTGCCAGCAGCCAGGGAGAGCGGACCTCCTACGAGCAGTACTTC.

In regard to this clonotype: A far larger clone is one nucleotide away, so this likely arose from a read error. The chain links TRBV6-4 to TRBJ1-2; no firm D call. The V end lost 6 bases, the J end lost 10 bases, and 12 bases lay between the germline ends. Germline V lookup: CDR1 MRHNA, CDR2 SNTAGT. CDR3 length: 11 amino acids. This chain's CDR3 is CASREVWVYTF. The CDR3 region has the DNA TGTGCCAGCAGGGAGGTCTGGGTCTACACCTTC.

This clonotype was seen many times. The chain couples TRBV7-9 to TRBJ2-5; 7 bases agree with TRBD2. After removal of 2 bases from V and 5 bases from J, the junction contained 5 bases not matched to a gene. The germline V gene encodes CDR1 SEHNR and CDR2 FQNEAQ (reference sequence). The CDR3 spans 14 residues. The CDR3 region is CASSLMTSTETQYF. The CDR3 nucleotides are TGTGCCAGCAGCTTAATGACTAGCACGGAGACCCAGTACTTC.

The rearrangement links TRBV11-3 to TRBJ2-2; TRBD1 or TRBD2 may be the D gene (5 bases each). The V end lost 4 bases, the J end lost 2 bases, and 11 bases lay between the germline ends. Germline CDR1 and CDR2: SGHNT and YENEEA. CDR3 size: 15 residues. CDR3 in DNA: TGTGCCAGCAGCTCAAATCGGGGCAACACCGGGGAGCTGTTTTTT. It is translated as CASSSNRGNTGELFF.

Regarding this clonotype: Just one base apart from a much larger clone, this may be a read error. The rearrangement uses TRBV5-4 and TRBJ2-3, with TRBD2 matching over 7 bases. The CDR3 runs 15 residues. Losses at the gene ends were 1 base for V and 1 base for J; bases not matched to a gene: 3. The germline CDR1 and CDR2 sequences are SGHNT and YYREEE (reference sequence). The CDR3: CASSLSAGGTDTQYF. The CDR3 DNA reads TGTGCCAGCAGCTTGTCCGCGGGGGGCACAGATACGCAGTATTTT.